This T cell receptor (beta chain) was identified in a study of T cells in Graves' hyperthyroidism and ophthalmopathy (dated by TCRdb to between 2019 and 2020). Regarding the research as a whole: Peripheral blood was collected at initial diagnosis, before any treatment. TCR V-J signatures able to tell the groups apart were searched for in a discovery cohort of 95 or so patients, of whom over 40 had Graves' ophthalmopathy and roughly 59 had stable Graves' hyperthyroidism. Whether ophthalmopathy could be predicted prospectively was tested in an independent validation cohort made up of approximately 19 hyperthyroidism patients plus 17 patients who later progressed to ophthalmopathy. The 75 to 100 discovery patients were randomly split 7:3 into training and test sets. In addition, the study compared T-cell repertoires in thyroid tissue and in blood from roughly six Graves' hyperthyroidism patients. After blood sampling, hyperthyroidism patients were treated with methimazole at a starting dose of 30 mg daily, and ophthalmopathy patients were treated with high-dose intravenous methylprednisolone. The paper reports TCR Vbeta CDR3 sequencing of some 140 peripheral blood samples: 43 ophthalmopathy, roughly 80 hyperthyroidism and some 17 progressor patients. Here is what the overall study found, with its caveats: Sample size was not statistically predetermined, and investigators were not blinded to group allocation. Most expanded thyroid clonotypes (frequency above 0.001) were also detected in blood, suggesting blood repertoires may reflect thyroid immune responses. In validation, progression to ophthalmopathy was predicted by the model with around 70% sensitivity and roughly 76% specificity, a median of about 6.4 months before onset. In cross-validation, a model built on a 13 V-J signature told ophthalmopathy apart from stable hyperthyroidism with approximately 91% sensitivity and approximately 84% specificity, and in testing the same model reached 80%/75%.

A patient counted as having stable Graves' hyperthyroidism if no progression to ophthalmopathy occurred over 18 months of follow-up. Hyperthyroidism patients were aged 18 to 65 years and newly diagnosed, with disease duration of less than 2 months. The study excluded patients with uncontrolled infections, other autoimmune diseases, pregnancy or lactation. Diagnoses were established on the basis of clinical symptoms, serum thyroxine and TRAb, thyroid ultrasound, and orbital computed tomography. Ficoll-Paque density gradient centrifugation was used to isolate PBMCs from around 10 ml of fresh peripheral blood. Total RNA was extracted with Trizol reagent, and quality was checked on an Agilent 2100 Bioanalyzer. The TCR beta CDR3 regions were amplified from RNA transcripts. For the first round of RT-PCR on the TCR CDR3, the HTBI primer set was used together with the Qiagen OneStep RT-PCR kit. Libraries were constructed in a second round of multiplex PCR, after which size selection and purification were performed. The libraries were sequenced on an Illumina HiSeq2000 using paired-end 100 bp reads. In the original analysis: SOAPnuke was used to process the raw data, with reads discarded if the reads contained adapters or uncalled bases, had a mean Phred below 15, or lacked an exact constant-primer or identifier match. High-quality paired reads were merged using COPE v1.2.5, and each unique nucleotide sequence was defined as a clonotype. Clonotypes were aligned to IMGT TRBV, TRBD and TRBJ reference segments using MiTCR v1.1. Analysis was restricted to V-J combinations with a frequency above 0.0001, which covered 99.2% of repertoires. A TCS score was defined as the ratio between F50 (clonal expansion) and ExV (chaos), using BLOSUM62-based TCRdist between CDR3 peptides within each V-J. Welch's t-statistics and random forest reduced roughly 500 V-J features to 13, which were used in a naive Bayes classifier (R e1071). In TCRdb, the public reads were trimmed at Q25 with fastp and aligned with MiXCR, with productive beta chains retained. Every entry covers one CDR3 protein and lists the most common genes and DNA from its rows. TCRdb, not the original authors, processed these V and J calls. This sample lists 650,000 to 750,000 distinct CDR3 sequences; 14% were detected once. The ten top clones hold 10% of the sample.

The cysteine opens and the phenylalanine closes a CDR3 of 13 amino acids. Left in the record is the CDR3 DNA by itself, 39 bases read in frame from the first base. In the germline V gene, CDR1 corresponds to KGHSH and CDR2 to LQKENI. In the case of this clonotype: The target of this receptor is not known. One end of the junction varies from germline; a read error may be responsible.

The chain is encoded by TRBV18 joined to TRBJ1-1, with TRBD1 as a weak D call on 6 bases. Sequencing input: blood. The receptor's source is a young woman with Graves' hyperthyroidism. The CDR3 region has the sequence CASLPGANTEAFF. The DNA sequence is TGTGCCAGCTTACCAGGGGCGAACACTGAAGCTTTCTTT.